This T cell receptor (beta chain) originates from a study of blood T cell repertoires in COVID-19. Study details: The origin of the acute and convalescent COVID-19 samples was the United States, Italy and Spain. The cDNA or gDNA used as material had been derived from T cells, B-cell-depleted T cells, or PBMCs.

In the authors' workflow: By means of reference gene primer amplification, nucleated cell counts were estimated. Repertoires were generated with immunoSEQ multiplex PCR, while TCRdb's copy carries only in-frame clones and drops some. The V and J calls and clone size are taken from that table; D and trimming were inferred from the DNA. This sample has about 180,000 clones, with just under 80% found just once. Germline loops: CDR1 SGHRS, CDR2 YFSETQ. The length of the CDR3 is 15 residues. V shed 0 bases and J shed 1 base, with 10 bases lying between them. This clonotype was obtained from a man in his 70s with active or convalescent COVID-19. Source material: peripheral blood. The genes are TRBV5-1 and TRBJ1-1; D ambiguous. The CDR3 reads CASSLDGQTNTEAFF. In nucleotides, the CDR3 is TGCGCCAGCAGCTTGGATGGGCAAACGAACACTGAAGCTTTCTTT.